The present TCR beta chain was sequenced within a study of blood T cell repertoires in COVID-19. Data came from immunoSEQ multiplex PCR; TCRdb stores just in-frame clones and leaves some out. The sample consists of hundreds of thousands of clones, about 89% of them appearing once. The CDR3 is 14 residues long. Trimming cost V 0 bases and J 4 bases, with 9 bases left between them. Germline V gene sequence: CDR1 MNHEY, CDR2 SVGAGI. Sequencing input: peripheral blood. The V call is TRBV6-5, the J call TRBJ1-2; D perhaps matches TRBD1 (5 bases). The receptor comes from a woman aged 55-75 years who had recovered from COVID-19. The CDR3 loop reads CASSYSSGPYGYTF. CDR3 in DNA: TGTGCCAGCAGTTACTCGTCAGGGCCCTATGGCTACACCTTC.